Following are 30 T cell receptor beta chains from one sample sequenced in a study of cytomegalovirus exposure and HLA in healthy donors. Assay used: immunoSEQ multiplex PCR; TCRdb lists only in-frame clones, some missing. This table holds roughly 65,000 clones, about 92% found once. The source material was PBMCs. These receptors were obtained from a man younger than 35 in good health and CMV-seropositive.

This clone was counted once. This chain connects TRBV5-1 to TRBJ2-6, with 7 nucleotides matching TRBD1. The CDR3 covers 16 residues. Germline-derived CDR1 and CDR2 are SGHRS and YFSETQ. V was pared by 4 bases and J by 2 bases, with 6 bases of the junction left unmatched. The CDR3 loop is CASSLNQGAGANVLTF. As DNA, the CDR3 is TGCGCCAGCAGCCTAAACCAGGGGGCTGGGGCCAACGTCCTGACTTTC.

This clone was detected only once. This sequence joins TRBV2 and TRBJ2-7; D is possibly TRBD1 (6 bases). The length of the CDR3 is 13 residues. V was trimmed by 5 bases and J by 5 bases, leaving 13 bases between them. CDR1 is SNHLY and CDR2 is FYNNEI in the germline V gene. CDR3 in amino acids: CASSPYRVHEQYF. The CDR3 nucleotides are TGTGCCAGCAGTCCGTACAGGGTCCACGAGCAGTACTTC.

The chain couples TRBV6-1 to TRBJ2-7; TRBD1 matches 9 bases. With V trimmed by 0 bases and J by 4 bases, 7 bases remained unmatched. The CDR3 extends over 16 amino acids. Looked up from germline, CDR1 is MNHNS and CDR2 is SASEGT. In DNA form, the CDR3 reads TGTGCCAGCAGTGAAGCCTCCGGGACAGGGTTATACGAGCAGTACTTC. This codes for CASSEASGTGLYEQYF.

This clone appeared once. The V and J genes are TRBV5-3 and TRBJ2-7; 11 nucleotides line up with TRBD2. TRBV5-3 is assigned to the ORF class and has an uncertain function. After removal of 4 bases from V and 5 bases from J, the junction contained 11 bases not matched to a gene. This CDR3 has 16 residues. CDR3 protein: CARSPLAGGQKNEQYF. The CDR3 region has the DNA TGTGCCAGAAGCCCCTTAGCGGGAGGGCAAAAAAACGAGCAGTACTTC.

The chain couples TRBV18 to TRBJ2-1, with 9 bases lining up with TRBD2. There are 19 residues in the CDR3. Germline CDR1 is KGHSH and CDR2 is LQKENI. Unmatched junction bases numbered 16, after V lost 2 bases and J lost 5 bases. CDR3 nucleotides: TGTGCCAGCTCACCAAAACTAGCGGGTACCATGGAGGCGGACAATGAGCAGTTCTTC. It specifies CASSPKLAGTMEADNEQFF.

V is TRBV6-1 and J is TRBJ2-7, with 11 positions matching TRBD2. The junction had 3 bases not matched to a gene; V was cut back by 3 bases and J by 2 bases. This CDR3 comprises 15 residues. The germline V gene encodes CDR1 MNHNS and CDR2 SASEGT. The CDR3 region has the DNA TGTGCCAGCAGTGACGTAGCGGGAGGGCCCTACGAGCAGTACTTC. This sequence encodes CASSDVAGGPYEQYF.

The chain combines TRBV6-7 with TRBJ2-7; 9 nucleotides match TRBD1. TRBV6-7 is designated an ORF whose function remains uncertain. This CDR3 spans 14 amino acids. V trimming: 2 bases; J trimming: 4 bases; junction bases outside the gene matches: 3. The CDR3 DNA follows: TGTGCCAGCAGTTACAGGACAGGGGTTTACGAGCAGTACTTC. Translated: CASSYRTGVYEQYF.

The V and J genes are TRBV7-3 and TRBJ1-2; 8 positions match TRBD1. The CDR3 loop spans 13 amino acids. Germline CDR1 and CDR2: SGHTA and FQGTGA. V shed 2 bases, J shed 7 bases, and the junction held 3 bases outside the gene matches. CDR3 in amino acids: CASSLSDRAGYTF. DNA of the CDR3: TGTGCCAGCAGCTTATCGGACAGGGCTGGCTACACCTTC. Filled out from reference TRBV7-3 and TRBJ1-2, the complete variable domain reads GAGVSQTPSNKVTEKGKYVELRCDPISGHTALYWYRQSLGQGPEFLIYFQGTGAADDSGLPNDRFFAVRPEGSVSTLKIQRTERGDSAVYLCASSLSDRAGYTFGSGTRLTVV.

A single count supports this clone. The gene calls are TRBV6-5 and TRBJ2-1, with D uncertain. V was clipped by 4 bases and J by 2 bases, with 9 bases between them. The CDR3 spans 14 residues. Per germline, CDR1 MNHEY and CDR2 SVGAGI. In nucleotides, the CDR3 is TGTGCCAGCAGTTTGGCAGATACCTACAATGAGCAGTTCTTC. Its translation is CASSLADTYNEQFF.

The chain uses TRBV29-1 and TRBJ2-7; the D is unclear. V dropped 0 bases and J dropped 4 bases, with 4 bases sitting between them. This CDR3 has 11 residues. Germline-derived CDR1 and CDR2 are SQVTM and ANQGSEA. The CDR3, as DNA: TGCAGCGTTGAAGACAGATACGAGCAGTACTTC. Amino acid sequence: CSVEDRYEQYF.

The chain employs TRBV28 and TRBJ2-7, with 10 nucleotides matching TRBD2. Germline V gives CDR1 MDHEN, CDR2 SYDVKM. CDR3 size: 14 residues. V lost 5 bases, J lost 6 bases, and 7 bases stayed unmatched. The CDR3 sequence is CASSISSGSGEQYF. In DNA form, the CDR3 reads TGTGCCAGCAGTATTTCTAGCGGGAGCGGCGAGCAGTACTTC.

The CDR3 nucleotides are TGTGCCAGCAGTTTTGTTAGGGGCTACGAGCAGTACTTC. Protein product: CASSFVRGYEQYF. The chain joins TRBV2 to TRBJ2-7; perhaps TRBD1 as D (5 bases). This CDR3 has 13 residues. CDR1 is SNHLY and CDR2 is FYNNEI in the germline V gene. V gave up 5 bases and J gave up 3 bases, with 11 bases separating them.

V is TRBV6-4 and J is TRBJ2-1; a possible D gene is TRBD2 (7 bases). CDR3 length equals 12 residues. Per germline, CDR1 MRHNA and CDR2 SNTAGT. The germline V and J ends were trimmed by 0 bases and 13 bases, with 10 bases remaining between them. The CDR3 sequence: CASSDSGGTQFF. CDR3 in DNA: TGTGCCAGCAGTGACTCGGGGGGGACACAGTTCTTC.

The chain employs TRBV27 and TRBJ2-7; 7 bases agree with TRBD2. After removal of 5 bases from V and 2 bases from J, the junction contained 6 bases not matched to a gene. CDR3 length: 14 residues. Germline V gene lookup returns CDR1 MNHEY and CDR2 SMNVEV (reference sequence). CDR3 DNA sequence: TGTGCCAGCAGTCCCCGGCTAGCGGCCTACGAGCAGTACTTC. Translation gives CASSPRLAAYEQYF.

The chain has TRBV6-6 and TRBJ2-1; possible D gene TRBD1, 5 bases. The CDR3 is made up of 13 amino acids. The V end lost 5 bases, the J end lost 3 bases, and 8 bases lay between the germline ends. Germline V gene lookup returns CDR1 MNHNY and CDR2 SVGAGI (reference sequence). CDR3 nucleotide sequence: TGTGCCAGCAGTCCGGACAACTACAATGAGCAGTTCTTC. As protein: CASSPDNYNEQFF.

The J gene is TRBJ1-5, the V gene TRBV6-6; 7 nucleotides agree with TRBD1. V was pared by 7 bases and J by 3 bases, with 6 bases of the junction left unmatched. Germline V gives CDR1 MNHNY, CDR2 SVGAGI (reference sequence). There are 14 residues in the CDR3. CDR3 DNA sequence: TGTGCCAGCAACACAGGGGTATCCAATCAGCCCCAGCATTTT. This sequence encodes CASNTGVSNQPQHF.

The chain couples TRBV6-5 to TRBJ2-5; TRBD2 agrees at 7 bases. V lost 0 bases, J lost 5 bases, and 9 bases stayed unmatched. CDR1 MNHEY and CDR2 SVGAGI come from the germline V gene. The CDR3 runs 16 residues. This CDR3 is CASSYSQGWGGETQYF. In DNA, the CDR3 is TGTGCCAGCAGTTACTCCCAGGGTTGGGGGGGGGAGACCCAGTACTTC.

The genes are TRBV19 and TRBJ2-7, with D possibly TRBD1 on 5 matching bases. The CDR3 covers 13 residues. V lost 5 bases and J 2 bases, leaving 10 bases between the germline ends. Looked up from germline, CDR1 is LNHDA and CDR2 is SQIVND (reference sequence). CDR3 sequence reads: CASSYDSTYEQYF. The CDR3 DNA follows: TGTGCCAGTAGTTATGACAGCACCTACGAGCAGTACTTC.

The V call is TRBV4-2, the J call TRBJ2-2, with 7 bases aligning to TRBD1. The CDR3 has 17 amino acids. Germline lookup yields CDR1 LGHNA and CDR2 YNFKEQ. The trim removed 0 bases at V and 9 bases at J, leaving 13 bases unmatched. CDR3 in DNA: TGTGCCAGCAGCCAAGAAATGTCTGGGACAGTCCACCGGGAGCTGTTTTTT. This sequence encodes CASSQEMSGTVHRELFF.

The CDR3 region is CASSTGTPAYNEQFF. CDR3 sequence (DNA): TGTGCCAGCAGCACCGGGACTCCAGCCTACAATGAGCAGTTCTTC. V usage is TRBV9 and J usage is TRBJ2-1; tentative D call: TRBD2 (6 bases). CDR3 length: 15 residues. Germline V gene data show CDR1 as SGDLS and CDR2 as YYNGEE. Deletions cut 4 bases from V and 2 bases from J, with 13 bases between. The whole variable domain, filled in from reference TRBV9 and TRBJ2-1, reads DSGVTQTPKHLITATGQRVTLRCSPRSGDLSVYWYQQSLDQGLQFLIQYYNGEERAKGNILERFSAQQFPDLHSELNLSSLELGDSALYFCASSTGTPAYNEQFFGPGTRLTVL.

The gene calls are TRBV6-6 and TRBJ2-7; D not certain. Germline values: CDR1 MNHNY, CDR2 SVGAGI (reference sequence). This CDR3 comprises 12 residues. V was trimmed by 2 bases and J by 3 bases, leaving 5 bases between them. The CDR3 nucleotides read TGTGCCAGCAGTTACAGCCTCTACGAGCAGTACTTC. It codes for CASSYSLYEQYF.

This chain joins TRBV5-1 and TRBJ2-5, with 8 bases lining up with TRBD1. Germline V gene lookup returns CDR1 SGHRS and CDR2 YFSETQ. The CDR3 loop spans 16 amino acids. V was clipped by 2 bases and J by 5 bases; unmatched bases: 11. This CDR3 is CASSLLATGASETQYF. The CDR3 DNA sequence: TGCGCCAGCAGCTTATTGGCGACAGGGGCGAGTGAGACCCAGTACTTC.

This chain uses TRBV27 with TRBJ1-5; TRBD1 aligns across 7 bases. CDR3 length: 14 residues. The trim removed 10 bases at V and 5 bases at J, leaving 11 bases unmatched. Germline CDR1 and CDR2: MNHEY and SMNVEV (reference sequence). CDR3: CATSAGGQYQPQHF. DNA for the CDR3: TGTGCCACCTCTGCGGGGGGACAGTATCAGCCCCAGCATTTT.

The chain links TRBV27 to TRBJ2-1; perhaps TRBD2 as D (6 bases). V was pared by 3 bases and J by 2 bases, with 11 bases between. In germline, CDR1 is MNHEY, CDR2 SMNVEV (reference sequence). This CDR3 comprises 15 residues. The chain's CDR3 is CASSFLAVTYNEQFF. The CDR3 coding sequence is TGTGCCAGCAGTTTTTTAGCGGTAACCTACAATGAGCAGTTCTTC.

This sequence joins TRBV27 and TRBJ2-7; D might be TRBD2 (5 bases). CDR1 and CDR2 from the germline V gene are MNHEY and SMNVEV (reference sequence). Trimming left V 6 bases short and J 0 bases short, with 12 bases between. The CDR3 loop spans 14 amino acids. The CDR3 region has the DNA TGTGCCAGCAGCGAATCCGGGGTCTCCTACGAGCAGTACTTC. This gives the protein CASSESGVSYEQYF.

V and J are TRBV28 and TRBJ2-7; TRBD2 aligns across 14 bases. This CDR3 is built from 17 residues. The germline CDR1 and CDR2 sequences are MDHEN and SYDVKM. V lost 5 bases and J lost 2; bases outside the gene matches: 8. Here the CDR3 reads CASSKLSGLAGAYEQYF. CDR3 nucleotide sequence: TGTGCCAGCAGTAAACTTTCGGGACTAGCGGGAGCCTACGAGCAGTACTTC.

CDR3 loop: CASSVPQTGTGYYGYTF. CDR3 nucleotide sequence: TGCGCCAGCAGCGTACCCCAAACAGGGACAGGATACTATGGCTACACCTTC. The rearrangement uses TRBV4-1 and TRBJ1-2, with 8 nucleotides matching TRBD1. The CDR3 spans 17 residues. V lost 5 bases to trimming and J lost 3 bases; unmatched junction nucleotides: 14. The V gene's germline CDR1 is MGHRA and CDR2 YSYEKL.

The chain uses TRBV5-6 and TRBJ2-7; 12 bases agree with TRBD2. The CDR3 consists of 13 residues. Losses at the gene ends were 4 bases for V and 7 bases for J; bases not matched to a gene: 3. The V gene's germline CDR1 is SGHDT and CDR2 YYEEEE. The CDR3 nucleotides are TGTGCCAGCAGCATCGGACTAGCGGGGGAGCAGTACTTC. Its translation is CASSIGLAGEQYF.

The chain couples TRBV5-1 to TRBJ2-7; possibly TRBD1 for D (5 bases). CDR1 SGHRS and CDR2 YFSETQ come from the germline V gene. The V end lost 6 bases, the J end lost 2 bases, and 15 bases lay between the germline ends. The CDR3 totals 14 residues. The CDR3 sequence: CASIIRDTAYEQYF. The CDR3 bases are TGCGCCAGCATTATCAGGGATACAGCCTACGAGCAGTACTTC.

The V call is TRBV28, the J call TRBJ2-7; D is possibly TRBD2 (5 bases). The CDR3 is made up of 14 amino acids. In germline, CDR1 is MDHEN, CDR2 SYDVKM. Trimming stripped 6 bases from V and 5 bases from J, with 17 bases between. The CDR3 sequence is CASSPIGEPDEQYF. CDR3 DNA sequence: TGTGCCAGCAGCCCTATCGGGGAGCCCGACGAGCAGTACTTC. The variable domain in full, with the rest retrieved from reference TRBV28 and TRBJ2-7, is DVKVTQSSRYLVKRTGEKVFLECVQDMDHENMFWYRQDPGLGLRLIYFSYDVKMKEKGDIPEGYSVSREKKERFSLILESASTNQTSMYLCASSPIGEPDEQYFGPGTRLTVT.